This TCR beta chain was sequenced in a study of shared clonotypes between healthy human individuals. Turning to the study itself: Plates per donor: three CD4 naive, three CD4 memory, two CD8 naive, one CD8 memory.

CDR3 length: 17 residues. CDR1 and CDR2 (germline): SGHRS, YFSETQ. Losses at the gene ends were 2 bases for V and 8 bases for J; bases not matched to a gene: 12. Only in-frame clones appear in the TCRdb table, and some are missing; sequencing was by immunoSEQ multiplex PCR. The sample records 1,400,000 or so clones, approximately 98.5% being singletons. The rearrangement links TRBV5-1 to TRBJ2-1, with 11 bases fitting TRBD2. Sequencing was done on a sample of naive CD4+ T cells sorted from blood. Described subset: CD45RA+ positively selected. The source is a man under 40 in good health. The CDR3 loop is CASSFSIAGGQGYEQFF. CDR3 coding DNA: TGCGCCAGCAGCTTCTCAATAGCGGGAGGGCAAGGGTATGAGCAGTTCTTC.